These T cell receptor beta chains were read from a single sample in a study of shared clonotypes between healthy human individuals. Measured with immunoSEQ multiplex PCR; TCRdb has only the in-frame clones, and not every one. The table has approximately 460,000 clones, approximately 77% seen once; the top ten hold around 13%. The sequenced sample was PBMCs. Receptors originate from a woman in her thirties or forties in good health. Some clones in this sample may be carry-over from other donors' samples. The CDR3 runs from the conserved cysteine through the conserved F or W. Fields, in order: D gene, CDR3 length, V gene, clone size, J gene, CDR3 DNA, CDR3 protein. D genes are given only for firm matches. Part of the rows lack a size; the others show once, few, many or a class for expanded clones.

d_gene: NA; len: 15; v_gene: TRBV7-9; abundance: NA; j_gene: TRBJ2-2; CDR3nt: TGTGCCAGCAGCATCGGGAACTCGAACACCGGGGAGCTGTTTTTT; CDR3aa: CASSIGNSNTGELFF
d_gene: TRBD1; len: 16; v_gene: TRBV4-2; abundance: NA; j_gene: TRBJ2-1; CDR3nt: TGTGCCAGCAGCCAAGAGACAGGGGGGTCCTACAATGAGCAGTTCTTC; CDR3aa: CASSQETGGSYNEQFF
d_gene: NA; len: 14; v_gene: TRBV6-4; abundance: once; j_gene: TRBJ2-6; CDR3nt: TGTGCCAGCAGTGACGCACTTGGGGCCAACGTCCTGACTTTC; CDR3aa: CASSDALGANVLTF
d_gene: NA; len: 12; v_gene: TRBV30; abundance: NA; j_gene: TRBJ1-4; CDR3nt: TGTGCCTGGAGTGTGCCTAATGAAAAACTGTTTTTT; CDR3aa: CAWSVPNEKLFF
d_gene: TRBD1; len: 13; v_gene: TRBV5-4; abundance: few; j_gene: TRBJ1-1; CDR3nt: TGTGCCAGCAGCGAAGGGACAGCGCCTGAAGCTTTCTTT; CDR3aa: CASSEGTAPEAFF
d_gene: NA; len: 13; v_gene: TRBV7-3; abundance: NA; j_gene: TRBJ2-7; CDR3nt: TGTGCCAGCAGCCCAGGGCCAGACTACGAGCAGTACTTC; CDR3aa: CASSPGPDYEQYF
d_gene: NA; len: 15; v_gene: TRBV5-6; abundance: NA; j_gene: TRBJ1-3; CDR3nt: TGTGCCAGCAGCTTGGCACCGGGGACGGGAAACACCATATATTTT; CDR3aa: CASSLAPGTGNTIYF
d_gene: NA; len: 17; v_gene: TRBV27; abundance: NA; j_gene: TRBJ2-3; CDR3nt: TGTGCCAGCAGTTTGAATCATCCGGGCATTAGCACAGATACGCAGTATTTT; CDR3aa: CASSLNHPGISTDTQYF
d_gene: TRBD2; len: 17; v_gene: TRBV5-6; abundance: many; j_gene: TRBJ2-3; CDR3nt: TGTGCCAGCAGCTTGTTACTAGCGGGAGGGCCTGCAGATACGCAGTATTTT; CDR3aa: CASSLLLAGGPADTQYF
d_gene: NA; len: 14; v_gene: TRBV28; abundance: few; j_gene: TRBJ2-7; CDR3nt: TGTGCCAGCAGTCTCGGTTTGAGCAGATACGAGCAGTACTTC; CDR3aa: CASSLGLSRYEQYF
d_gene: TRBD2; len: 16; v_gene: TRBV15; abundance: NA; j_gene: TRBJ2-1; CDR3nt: TGTGCCACCAGCAGGCGCGGTGGACTAGGCGAAAATGAGCAGTTCTTC; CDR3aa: CATSRRGGLGENEQFF
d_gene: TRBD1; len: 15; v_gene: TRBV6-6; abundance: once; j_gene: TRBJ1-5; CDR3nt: TGTGCCAGCAGACTACAGGGGAATAGCAATCAGCCCCAGCATTTT; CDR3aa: CASRLQGNSNQPQHF
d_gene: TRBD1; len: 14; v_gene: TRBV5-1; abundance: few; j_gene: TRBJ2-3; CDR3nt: TGCGCCAGCAGCAAAGGACAGGGTACAGATACGCAGTATTTT; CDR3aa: CASSKGQGTDTQYF
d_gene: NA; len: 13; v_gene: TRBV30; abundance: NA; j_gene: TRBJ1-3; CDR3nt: TGTGCCTGGAAGGGACTCCCTGGAAACACCATATATTTT; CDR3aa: CAWKGLPGNTIYF
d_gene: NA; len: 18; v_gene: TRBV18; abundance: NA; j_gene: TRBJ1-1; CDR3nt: TGTGCCAGCTCACCCCGAGTTGGTTTGTCCGGGTTAAACACTGAAGCTTTCTTT; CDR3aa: CASSPRVGLSGLNTEAFF
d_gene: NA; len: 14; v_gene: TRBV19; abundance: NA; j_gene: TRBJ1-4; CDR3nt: TGTGCCAGTAGTAAGACGGGCGATAATGAAAAACTGTTTTTT; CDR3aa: CASSKTGDNEKLFF
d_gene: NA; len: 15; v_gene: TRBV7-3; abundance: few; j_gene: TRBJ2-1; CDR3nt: TGTGCCAGCAGCTTAACTAGCGCCCCGGCGGGTGAGCAGTTCTTC; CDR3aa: CASSLTSAPAGEQFF
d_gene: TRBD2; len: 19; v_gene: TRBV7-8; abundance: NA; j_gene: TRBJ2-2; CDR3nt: TGTGCCAGCAGCCCTAGTAGCCCCCCTAGCGGGAGACGAAGCGGGGAGCTGTTTTTT; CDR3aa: CASSPSSPPSGRRSGELFF
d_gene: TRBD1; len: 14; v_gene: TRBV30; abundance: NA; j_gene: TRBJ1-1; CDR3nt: TGTGCCTGGAGCCGGGACAGCCTGAACACTGAAGCTTTCTTT; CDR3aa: CAWSRDSLNTEAFF
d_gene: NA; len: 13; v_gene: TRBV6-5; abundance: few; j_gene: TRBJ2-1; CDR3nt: TGTGCCAGCAGCAGGGACTCGGACAATGAGCAGTTCTTC; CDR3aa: CASSRDSDNEQFF
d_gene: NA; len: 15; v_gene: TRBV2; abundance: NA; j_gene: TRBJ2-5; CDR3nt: TGTGCCAGCAGTGCTCTTCGGGAAAGCCGGGAGACCCAGTACTTC; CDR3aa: CASSALRESRETQYF
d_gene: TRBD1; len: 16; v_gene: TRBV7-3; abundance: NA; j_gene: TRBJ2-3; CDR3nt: TGTGCCAGCAGCTTAATACGGGACAGGGGCACAGATACGCAGTATTTT; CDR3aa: CASSLIRDRGTDTQYF
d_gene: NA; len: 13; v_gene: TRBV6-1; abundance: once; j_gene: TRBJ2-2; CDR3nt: TGTGCCAGCAGCGTTCGGGTCACCGGGGAGCTGTTTTTT; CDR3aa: CASSVRVTGELFF
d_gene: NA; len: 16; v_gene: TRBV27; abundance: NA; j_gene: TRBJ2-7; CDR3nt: TGTGCCAGCAGTCAGCAGGGACTCCCTCGTGACTACGAGCAGTACTTC; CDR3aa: CASSQQGLPRDYEQYF
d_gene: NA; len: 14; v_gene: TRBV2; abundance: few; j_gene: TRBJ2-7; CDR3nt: TGTGCCAGCGCACTCCTACTAGGGCCCTACGAGCAGTACTTC; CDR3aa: CASALLLGPYEQYF
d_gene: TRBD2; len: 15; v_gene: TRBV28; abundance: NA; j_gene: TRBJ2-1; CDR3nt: TGTGCCAGCACCACACTAGCGGGAGCACGAGGTGAGCAGTTCTTC; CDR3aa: CASTTLAGARGEQFF
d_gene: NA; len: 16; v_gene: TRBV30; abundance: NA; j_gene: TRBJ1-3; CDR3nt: TGTGCCTGGAGTGCGCCTAGGGACTCCCGGGGGGACACCATATATTTT; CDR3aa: CAWSAPRDSRGDTIYF
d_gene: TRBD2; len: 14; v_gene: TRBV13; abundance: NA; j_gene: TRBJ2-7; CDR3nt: TGTGCCAGCACTACCCTAGCGGAAGCTTACGAGCAGTACTTC; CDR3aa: CASTTLAEAYEQYF
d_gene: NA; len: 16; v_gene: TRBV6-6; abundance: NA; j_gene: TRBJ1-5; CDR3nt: TGTGCCAGCAGTCCCCCCGGGCAGGGAGGCAATCAGCCCCAGCATTTT; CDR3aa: CASSPPGQGGNQPQHF
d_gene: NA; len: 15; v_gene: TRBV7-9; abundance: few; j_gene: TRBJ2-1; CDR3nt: TGTGCCAGCATCCCGAAAGGACTCTCCTACAATGAGCAGTTCTTC; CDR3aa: CASIPKGLSYNEQFF
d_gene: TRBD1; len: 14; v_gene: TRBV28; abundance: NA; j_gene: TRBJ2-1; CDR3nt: TGTGCCAGCAGTTTATCGACAGGGGGGATTGAGCAGTTCTTC; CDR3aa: CASSLSTGGIEQFF
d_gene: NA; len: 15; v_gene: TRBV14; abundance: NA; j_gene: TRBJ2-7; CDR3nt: TGTGCCAGCAGCCGCTTTGGGCTGTTAAGAGACGAGCAGTACTTC; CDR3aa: CASSRFGLLRDEQYF